This TCR beta chain came from a study of blood T cell repertoires in COVID-19 (TCRdb year 2020). With regard to the full study: Collaborator samples came from the United States, Italy and Spain and covered acute and convalescent phases of COVID-19. The prospective study material was composed of cDNA or gDNA derived from T cells, B-cell-depleted T cells, or PBMCs. Deeply sampled blood TCRbeta repertoires from subjects exposed to, actively infected with, or recovered from COVID-19 were included in the dataset. The repertoires were made available in a free public database intended to serve as a resource for research on the immune response to SARS-CoV-2. The samples were drawn from two sources: the first 160 participants of the ongoing ImmuneRACE study, and 1,200 or so subjects contributed by 6 global collaborators. Sample metadata almost always included a de-identified subject ID, COVID-19 status, age in years and sex. HLA class I and class II types, where available, came from metadata supplied by the sample provider rather than from assay-based typing.

TCRbeta CDR3 regions were amplified from genomic DNA using the immunoSEQ Assay, a bias-controlled multiplex PCR. The original methods were these. Within the assay, amplification of reference gene primers was used to estimate how many nucleated cells each sample contained. To quantify the absolute abundance of each unique TCRbeta CDR3 rearrangement, sequence reads were collapsed and filtered. Productive Simpson clonality was computed per sample as the square root of Simpson's diversity index over productive rearrangements. In its TCRdb copy, this immuneACCESS table keeps in-frame sequences only and misses some clones. Where compared with another copy, unresolved V genes explain less than half of these, and the others have no known cause. That table is the source of V, J and clone size, and D and trimming were worked out from the DNA. Present in this sample are fewer than 90,000 clones, 85% to 90% of which were seen just once. The ten biggest clones cover roughly 1.5% of the sample.

In the case of this clone: Its cognate antigen has yet to be identified. The record has no base qualities; no much larger clone is one base away.

Each collaborating institution followed its own protocols to collect whole blood in K2EDTA tubes. For TCRbeta analysis, collaborators shipped samples in one of three forms: frozen whole blood, isolated PBMCs, or DNA extracted from either of those sample types. General findings and caveats noted by the study authors: The amount of clinical and demographic metadata varied by source and participant and was provided uncurated.

This TCR was recovered from a human donor in a cohort sampled during active COVID-19. Sample: peripheral blood.

The sequenced DNA is TGTGCCAGCAGCAATAGAGAGGATGAAAAACTGTTTTTT. Its translation is CASSNREDEKLFF. Recombination joined TRBV7-9 with TRBJ1-4, with the D gene too uncertain to name. The germline V gene encodes CDR1 SEHNR and CDR2 FQNEAQ (reference sequence). Cut back by 5 bases and 6 bases, the V and J ends lie 10 bases apart. The CDR3 starts with the cysteine, ends with the phenylalanine, and has 13 residues. CDR3 DNA is the only sequence kept; it has 39 bases, read in frame from the first base.